A selection of T cell receptor beta chains follows, all from one sample in a study of control samples from healthy donors and cancer patients. Sequenced by immunoSEQ multiplex PCR; TCRdb stores in-frame clones only, minus some. The sample has 35,000 to 45,000 clones, approximately 87% seen once; the top ten hold 40% to 50%. Sequences were obtained from blood. The receptor set was obtained from a man aged 60 to 69 in good health. Both conserved end residues are part of each CDR3. A D gene is named only where the DNA matches it firmly. Some rows have no size entry. The others give once, few or many, or a class for an expanded clone.

TRBJ2-1	NA	NA	TRBV9	CASSVEGEYPYNEQFF	TGTGCCAGCAGCGTAGAGGGCGAATATCCCTACAATGAGCAGTTCTTC
TRBJ1-1	NA	NA	TRBV7-7	CASSFVQGSEAFF	TGTGCTAGCAGCTTCGTTCAGGGATCTGAAGCTTTCTTT
TRBJ1-1	NA	NA	TRBV5-8	CASRRPGVWNTEAFF	TGTGCCAGCAGACGACCAGGGGTCTGGAACACTGAAGCTTTCTTT
TRBJ2-1	NA	NA	TRBV4-1	CASSQERLPRGEQFF	TGCGCCAGCAGCCAAGAACGATTGCCCAGGGGTGAGCAGTTCTTC
TRBJ1-6	NA	NA	TRBV28	CASSRDRGAGSPLHF	TGTGCCAGCAGTCGTGATAGGGGGGCCGGGTCACCCCTCCACTTT
TRBJ2-1	NA	once	TRBV4-3	CASSNGGSYNEQFF	TGCGCCAGCAGTAACGGGGGATCCTACAATGAGCAGTTCTTC
TRBJ2-6	NA	once	TRBV9	CASSSYTAGANVLTF	TGTGCCAGCAGCTCGTACACGGCTGGGGCCAACGTCCTGACTTTC
TRBJ2-7	TRBD1	NA	TRBV5-5	CASSVDRGFANLHYEQYF	TGTGCCAGCAGCGTAGACAGGGGATTTGCCAACTTGCACTACGAGCAGTACTTC
TRBJ2-7	TRBD1	NA	TRBV10-3	CAINDRTGDFDEQYF	TGTGCCATCAACGACAGGACAGGGGACTTCGACGAGCAGTACTTC
TRBJ2-2	NA	NA	TRBV7-9	CASSQAPGRNTGELFF	TGTGCCAGCAGTCAAGCGCCGGGCAGGAACACCGGGGAGCTGTTTTTT
TRBJ1-2	TRBD1	NA	TRBV19	CASRRGQEGYTF	TGTGCCAGTCGCAGGGGGCAGGAAGGCTACACCTTC
TRBJ1-1	NA	few	TRBV7-2	CASSPGSGSTEAFF	TGTGCCAGCAGCCCGGGTTCGGGAAGCACTGAAGCTTTCTTT
TRBJ2-3	NA	NA	TRBV29-1	CSAWTGVSADTQYF	TGCAGCGCCTGGACCGGGGTTTCGGCAGATACGCAGTATTTT
TRBJ2-7	NA	NA	TRBV7-2	CASSRTTDLRHF	TGTGCCAGCAGTCGGACCACAGACCTGCGGCACTTC
TRBJ1-6	TRBD1	NA	TRBV5-4	CASSWGTGDNNSPLHF	TGTGCCAGCAGTTGGGGGACAGGCGATAATAATTCACCCCTCCACTTT
TRBJ1-5	NA	NA	TRBV19	CASSISPRSNQPQHF	TGTGCCAGTAGTATATCCCCGAGAAGCAATCAGCCCCAGCATTTT
TRBJ2-3	TRBD2	once	TRBV5-1	CASSHNSGGADTQYF	TGCGCCAGCAGCCACAATAGCGGGGGGGCGGATACGCAGTATTTT
TRBJ2-7	TRBD1	once	TRBV5-1	CASQQGDEQYF	TGCGCCAGCCAGCAGGGGGATGAGCAGTACTTC
TRBJ1-1	NA	NA	TRBV5-1	CASSTVRNTEAFF	TGCGCCAGCAGCACGGTGAGGAACACTGAAGCTTTCTTT
TRBJ2-1	TRBD1	NA	TRBV28	CASTEASGGGDEQFF	TGTGCCAGCACCGAAGCCTCAGGGGGCGGGGATGAGCAGTTCTTC
TRBJ1-5	NA	NA	TRBV30	CAWDGGSNQPQHF	TGTGCCTGGGACGGCGGTAGCAATCAGCCCCAGCATTTT
TRBJ1-4	TRBD1	NA	TRBV28	CASSTRQGAGVFSEKLFF	TGTGCCAGCAGTACCCGACAGGGGGCCGGGGTTTTTTCAGAAAAACTGTTTTTT
TRBJ2-7	TRBD2	NA	TRBV5-4	CASSLGGLASYEQYF	TGTGCCAGCAGCTTGGGAGGACTAGCTTCCTACGAGCAGTACTTC
TRBJ2-1	TRBD2	NA	TRBV28	CASSNRATSGRWRYNEQFF	TGTGCCAGCAGCAACAGAGCGACTAGCGGGAGATGGCGATACAATGAGCAGTTCTTC
TRBJ2-7	TRBD2	many	TRBV4-1	CASSQVTSGAYEQYF	TGCGCCAGCAGCCAAGTGACTAGCGGCGCCTACGAGCAGTACTTC
TRBJ1-2	TRBD1	NA	TRBV19	CASSDRVYGYTF	TGTGCCAGTAGTGACAGGGTATATGGCTACACCTTC
TRBJ2-3	NA	NA	TRBV6-5	CASSYSVTDTQYF	TGTGCCAGCAGTTACTCGGTCACAGATACGCAGTATTTT
TRBJ2-6	NA	NA	TRBV7-2	CASSFGANVLTF	TGTGCCAGCAGCTTTGGGGCCAACGTCCTGACTTTC
TRBJ1-5	NA	NA	TRBV7-2	CASSADSSNQPQHF	TGTGCCAGCAGCGCGGACAGTAGCAATCAGCCCCAGCATTTT
TRBJ1-2	TRBD1	few	TRBV5-1	CASSPGTGIHGYTF	TGCGCCAGCAGTCCCGGGACAGGGATCCATGGCTACACCTTC
TRBJ1-2	TRBD1	NA	TRBV5-5	CASTPGGGNYGYTF	TGTGCCAGCACCCCAGGAGGGGGCAACTATGGCTACACCTTC
TRBJ1-3	NA	NA	TRBV9	CASSAGAAGNTIYF	TGTGCCAGCAGCGCAGGCGCAGCCGGAAACACCATATATTTT
TRBJ2-7	NA	once	TRBV7-2	CASSLTSLSYEQYF	TGTGCCAGCAGCCTCACGAGTTTATCCTACGAGCAGTACTTC
TRBJ1-3	NA	few	TRBV4-3	CASGGSGNTIYF	TGCGCCAGCGGAGGCTCTGGAAACACCATATATTTT
TRBJ2-5	TRBD1	NA	TRBV19	CASSIAGQGMVKTQYF	TGTGCCAGTAGTATAGCTGGACAGGGGATGGTAAAGACCCAGTACTTC
TRBJ2-5	TRBD2	NA	TRBV9	CASSVAASGAGTQYF	TGTGCCAGCAGCGTAGCGGCTAGCGGGGCCGGGACCCAGTACTTC
TRBJ1-2	NA	once	TRBV20-1	CSGGLNYDYTF	TGCAGTGGAGGGTTAAACTATGACTACACCTTC
TRBJ2-1	NA	NA	TRBV30	CAWNLDVLNNEQFF	TGTGCCTGGAACTTAGACGTCTTAAACAATGAGCAGTTCTTC
TRBJ2-5	NA	NA	TRBV14	CASSRQVQETQYF	TGTGCCAGCAGCCGACAGGTCCAAGAGACCCAGTACTTC
TRBJ1-3	NA	NA	TRBV6-1	CASSSPAISGNTIYF	TGTGCCAGCAGCTCGCCAGCGATCTCTGGAAACACCATATATTTT
TRBJ2-7	TRBD1	NA	TRBV29-1	CSVGDMDRSTYEQYF	TGCAGCGTTGGGGATATGGACAGGAGCACCTACGAGCAGTACTTC
TRBJ2-2	TRBD1	medium-sized	TRBV4-3	CASSYRTGAGELFF	TGCGCCAGCAGCTATCGGACAGGGGCCGGGGAGCTGTTTTTT
TRBJ1-4	NA	NA	TRBV6-5	CASSYSRGTTNEKLFF	TGTGCCAGCAGTTACTCACGAGGGACCACTAATGAAAAACTGTTTTTT
TRBJ2-7	NA	NA	TRBV28	CASSLWGPRWGYEQYF	TGTGCCAGCAGTTTATGGGGGCCGCGATGGGGTTACGAGCAGTACTTC
TRBJ2-3	TRBD2	NA	TRBV7-2	CASSRTSGSQNTQYF	TGTGCCAGCAGTCGGACTAGCGGGAGTCAAAATACGCAGTATTTT
TRBJ1-4	TRBD1	NA	TRBV5-1	CASSLDQGAANEKLFF	TGCGCCAGCAGCTTGGATCAGGGGGCCGCTAATGAAAAACTGTTTTTT
TRBJ2-3	NA	NA	TRBV6-2/TRBV6-3	CASSPGGAGADTQYF	TGTGCCAGCAGTCCCGGGGGCGCTGGTGCAGATACGCAGTATTTT
TRBJ2-7	TRBD2	NA	TRBV5-1	CASSLGLAGSPYEQYF	TGCGCCAGCAGCTTGGGACTAGCGGGATCCCCCTACGAGCAGTACTTC